Following are 14 T cell receptor beta chains from one sample sequenced in a study of blood T cells in healthy people across ages (dated by TCRdb to about 2015). Preparation of the library involved 5' RACE. Instrument used: Illumina HiSeq 2500. A second PCR of about 6 to 12 cycles was run with a J-beta primer mix and a sample-barcoded 5' primer. TCRdb cleaned the public reads at Q25 with fastp, built clones with MiXCR and kept in-frame beta chains. Records with the same CDR3 protein are collapsed into one entry carrying the most frequent genes and DNA. Here the sample has about 930,000 distinct CDR3 sequences; about 27% occur a single time. The ten biggest clones cover roughly 10% of the sample. The same sample was also studied in work on T cells of mothers and their children.

The specimen sequenced was blood. The source is a woman aged 40-49 years in good health.

This clonotype was recorded a few times. The gene calls are TRBV7-3 and TRBJ2-3; no definite D call. V dropped 3 bases and J dropped 2 bases, with 12 bases sitting between them. This CDR3 is 15 amino acids long. CDR1 and CDR2 (germline): SGHTA, FQGTGA. Written as DNA, the CDR3 is TGTGCCAGCAGCTTGGCCTTGTCGGACACAGATACGCAGTATTTT. It yields the protein CASSLALSDTDTQYF.

The V gene is TRBV30, the J gene TRBJ1-2, with D perhaps TRBD1 (6 bases). The V gene's germline CDR1 is GTSNPN and CDR2 SVGIG (reference sequence). The V gene lost 3 bases and the J gene lost 6 bases, with 11 bases spanning the gap. This CDR3 spans 12 amino acids. Written as DNA, the CDR3 is TGTGCCTGGAGCCAGGGGCGGGATGGCTACACCTTC. It yields the protein CAWSQGRDGYTF. Full variable domain (missing parts from reference TRBV30 and TRBJ1-2): SQTIHQWPATLVQPVGSPLSLECTVEGTSNPNLYWYRQAAGRGLQLLFYSVGIGQISSEVPQNLSASRPQDRQFILSSKKLLLSDSGFYLCAWSQGRDGYTFGSGTRLTVV.

This clonotype has just a few counts. This chain links TRBV29-1 with TRBJ2-5; 7 nucleotides align to TRBD2. CDR3 length: 13 residues. The trim removed 5 bases at V and 11 bases at J, leaving 14 bases unmatched. Germline CDR1 SQVTM, CDR2 ANQGSEA. CDR3 loop: CSVWGGDYNEQYF. DNA of the CDR3: TGCAGCGTTTGGGGGGGGGATTACAATGAGCAGTACTTC.

This clonotype was seen a few times. The chain joins TRBV20-1 to TRBJ1-1, with D perhaps TRBD1 (5 bases). CDR1 DFQATT and CDR2 SNEGSKA come from the germline V gene (reference sequence). V shed 3 bases and J shed 0 bases, with 11 bases lying between them. This CDR3 is 14 amino acids long. The CDR3 nucleotides read TGCAGTGCTAGCGAGGGGCAGATGAACACTGAAGCTTTCTTT. Translation: CSASEGQMNTEAFF.

The V and J genes are TRBV12-3 or TRBV12-4 and TRBJ1-5; 8 nucleotides align to TRBD1. Trimming cost V 8 bases and J 1 base; bases outside gene matches: 7. The CDR3 totals 15 residues. The CDR3 spells CASGSDRASNQPQHF. Written as DNA, the CDR3 is TGTGCCAGCGGGTCGGACAGGGCAAGCAATCAGCCCCAGCATTTT.

For this clonotype: One base away lies a much larger clone, so this may be a sequencing read error. The chain recombines TRBV5-1 with TRBJ1-1; 10 bases agree with TRBD1. The CDR3 has 14 amino acids. Germline V gene lookup returns CDR1 SGHRS and CDR2 YFSETQ. Trimming took 5 bases from V and 4 from J; bases not matched to a gene: 5. The CDR3 is CASRGQGIGTEAFF. The CDR3 DNA follows: TGCGCCAGCAGGGGACAGGGGATAGGCACTGAAGCTTTCTTT.

This clonotype was observed at least ten times. This chain connects TRBV12-3 or TRBV12-4 to TRBJ2-3; tentatively, D is TRBD2 (5 bases). CDR3 size: 14 residues. V was cut by 3 bases and J by 4 bases, with 11 bases left in between. The CDR3 DNA follows: TGTGCCAGCAGTTTGCATCGGGGTGCAGATACGCAGTATTTT. This encodes CASSLHRGADTQYF.

This clonotype was observed at least ten times. V is TRBV20-1 and J is TRBJ2-7; D is unresolved. The CDR3 totals 13 residues. V dropped 0 bases and J dropped 5 bases, with 11 bases sitting between them. The germline CDR1 and CDR2 sequences are DFQATT and SNEGSKA (reference sequence). CDR3 loop: CSARDSYLNEQYF. The CDR3 region has the DNA TGCAGTGCTAGAGATTCTTACTTAAACGAGCAGTACTTC.

The chain combines TRBV7-2 with TRBJ2-4; possibly TRBD1 or TRBD2 for D (5 bases each). TRBJ2-7 explains the end of the DNA better; the J call may be wrong. This CDR3 is 14 amino acids long. CDR1 is SGHTA, CDR2 FQGNSA, per germline. CDR3 bases: TGTGCCAGCAGCTTAGTCGGGACGGAGAGCGAGCAGTACTTC. It yields the protein CASSLVGTESEQYF.

The CDR3 sequence is CASRPQPGLAQETQYF. The CDR3 DNA reads as TGTGCCAGCAGACCTCAACCGGGACTAGCTCAAGAGACCCAGTACTTC. This chain uses TRBV7-3 with TRBJ2-5; TRBD2 agrees at 9 bases. CDR1 and CDR2 from the germline V gene are SGHTA and FQGTGA. The CDR3 contains 16 residues. The V segment lost 6 bases and the J segment 2 bases; nucleotides outside the gene matches: 10.

The genes are TRBV5-1 and TRBJ2-2, with D perhaps TRBD2 (6 bases). The V gene lost 4 bases and the J gene lost 1 base, with 14 bases spanning the gap. Germline V lookup: CDR1 SGHRS, CDR2 YFSETQ. The CDR3 sequence is 16 residues long. The CDR3 DNA sequence: TGCGCCAGCAGCCCCCTAAGTAGCGGGAACACCGGGGAGCTGTTTTTT. It encodes CASSPLSSGNTGELFF.

This clonotype was picked up a small number of times. The chain links TRBV27 to TRBJ1-2; 9 bases align to TRBD1. V was pared by 5 bases and J by 8 bases, with 15 bases of the junction left unmatched. This CDR3 has 16 amino acids. From germline, CDR1 is MNHEY and CDR2 SMNVEV (reference sequence). CDR3 residues: CASSPHIGTGPRGYTF. In DNA, the CDR3 is TGTGCCAGCAGTCCACACATCGGGACAGGGCCTCGCGGCTACACCTTC.

A word on this clonotype: One end of the junction varies from germline; a read error may be responsible. The chain carries TRBV6-5 and TRBJ1-2, with 7 bases that match TRBD1. The CDR3 is 15 amino acids. Per germline, CDR1 MNHEY and CDR2 SVGAGI. For the CDR3, the DNA is TGTACCAGCGCAGGGGGGTCCAGGGCCCTCCATGGCTACACCTTC. It yields the protein CTSAGGSRALHGYTF.

The rearrangement joins TRBV20-1 to TRBJ2-3, with TRBD2 matching over 8 bases. The CDR3 contains 13 residues. Per the germline V gene, CDR1 is DFQATT and CDR2 is SNEGSKA (reference sequence). V shed 2 bases, J shed 4 bases, and the junction held 2 bases outside the gene matches. The DNA of the CDR3 is TGCAGTGCTAGACGGGGGGGCGCAGATACGCAGTATTTT. It yields the protein CSARRGGADTQYF.